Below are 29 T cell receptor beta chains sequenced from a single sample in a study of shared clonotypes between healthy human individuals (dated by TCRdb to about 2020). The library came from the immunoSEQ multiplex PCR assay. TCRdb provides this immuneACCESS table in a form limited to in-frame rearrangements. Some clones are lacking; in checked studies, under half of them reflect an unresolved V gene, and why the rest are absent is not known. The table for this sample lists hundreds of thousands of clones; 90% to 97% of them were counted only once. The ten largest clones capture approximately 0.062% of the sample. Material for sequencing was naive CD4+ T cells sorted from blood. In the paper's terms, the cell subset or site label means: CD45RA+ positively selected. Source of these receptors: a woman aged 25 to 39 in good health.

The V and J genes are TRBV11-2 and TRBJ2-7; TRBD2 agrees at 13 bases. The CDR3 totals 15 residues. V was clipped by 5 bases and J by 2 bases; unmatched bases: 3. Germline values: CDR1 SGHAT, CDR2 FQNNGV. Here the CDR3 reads CASSLLAGGPYEQYF. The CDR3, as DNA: TGTGCCAGCAGCCTACTAGCGGGAGGGCCCTACGAGCAGTACTTC.

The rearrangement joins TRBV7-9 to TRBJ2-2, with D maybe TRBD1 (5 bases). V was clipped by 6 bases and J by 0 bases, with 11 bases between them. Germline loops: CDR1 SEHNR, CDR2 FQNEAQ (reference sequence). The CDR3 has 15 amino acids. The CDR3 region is CASRIGAPNTGELFF. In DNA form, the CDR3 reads TGTGCCAGCAGGATAGGGGCACCGAACACCGGGGAGCTGTTTTTT.

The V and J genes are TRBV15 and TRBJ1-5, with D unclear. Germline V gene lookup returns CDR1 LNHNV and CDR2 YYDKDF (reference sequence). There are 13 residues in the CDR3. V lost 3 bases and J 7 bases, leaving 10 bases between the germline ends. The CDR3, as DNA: TGTGCCACCAGCAGGTGGCAAGGGCAGCCCCAGCATTTT. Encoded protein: CATSRWQGQPQHF.

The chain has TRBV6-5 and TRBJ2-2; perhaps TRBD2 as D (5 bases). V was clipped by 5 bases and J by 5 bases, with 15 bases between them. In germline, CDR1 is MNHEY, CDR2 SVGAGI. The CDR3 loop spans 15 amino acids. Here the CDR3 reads CASSRTGLGTGELFF. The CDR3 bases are TGTGCCAGCAGTCGGACTGGCCTGGGTACCGGGGAGCTGTTTTTT.

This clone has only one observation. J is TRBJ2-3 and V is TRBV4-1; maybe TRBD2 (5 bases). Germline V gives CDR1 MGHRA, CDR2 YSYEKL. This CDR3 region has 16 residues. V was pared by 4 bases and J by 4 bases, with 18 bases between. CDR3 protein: CASSRGLPFVADTQYF. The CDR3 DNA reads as TGCGCCAGCAGCCGCGGACTGCCCTTCGTTGCAGATACGCAGTATTTT.

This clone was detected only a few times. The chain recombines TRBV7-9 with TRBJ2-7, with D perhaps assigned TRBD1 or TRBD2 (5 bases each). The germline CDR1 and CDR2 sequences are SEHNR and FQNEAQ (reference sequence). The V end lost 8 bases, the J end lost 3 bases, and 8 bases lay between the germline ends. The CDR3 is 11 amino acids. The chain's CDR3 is CASGDHYEQYF. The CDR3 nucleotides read TGTGCCAGCGGGGACCACTACGAGCAGTACTTC. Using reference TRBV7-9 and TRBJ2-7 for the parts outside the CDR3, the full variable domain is DTGVSQNPRHKITKRGQNVTFRCDPISEHNRLYWYRQTLGQGPEFLTYFQNEAQLEKSRLLSDRFSAERPKGSFSTLEIQRTEQGDSAMYLCASGDHYEQYFGPGTRLTVT.

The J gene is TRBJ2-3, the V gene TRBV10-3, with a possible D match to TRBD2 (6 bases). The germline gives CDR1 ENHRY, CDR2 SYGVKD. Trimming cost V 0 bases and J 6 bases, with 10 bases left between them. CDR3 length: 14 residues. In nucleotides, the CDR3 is TGTGCCATCAGTGAGTCGTCGGGGGTGGATACGCAGTATTTT. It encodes CAISESSGVDTQYF.

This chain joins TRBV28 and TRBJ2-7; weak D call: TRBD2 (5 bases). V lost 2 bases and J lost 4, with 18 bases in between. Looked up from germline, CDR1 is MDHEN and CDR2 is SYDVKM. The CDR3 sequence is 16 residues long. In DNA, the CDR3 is TGTGCCAGCAGTTTAGCCGCGGACTTCAATTTTTACGAGCAGTACTTC. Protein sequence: CASSLAADFNFYEQYF.

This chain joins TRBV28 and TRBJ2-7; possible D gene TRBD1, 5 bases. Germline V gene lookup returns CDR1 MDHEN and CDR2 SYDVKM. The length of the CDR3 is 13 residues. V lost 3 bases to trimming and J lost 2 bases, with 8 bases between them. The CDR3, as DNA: TGTGCCAGCAGTTTCAAGGGGCCCTACGAGCAGTACTTC. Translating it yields CASSFKGPYEQYF.

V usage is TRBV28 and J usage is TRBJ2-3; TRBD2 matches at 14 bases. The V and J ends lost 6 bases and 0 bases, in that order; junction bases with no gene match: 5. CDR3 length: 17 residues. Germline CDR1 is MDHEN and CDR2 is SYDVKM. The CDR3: CASSLRTSGRSTDTQYF. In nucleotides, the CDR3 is TGTGCCAGCAGCCTCCGGACTAGCGGGAGGAGCACAGATACGCAGTATTTT.

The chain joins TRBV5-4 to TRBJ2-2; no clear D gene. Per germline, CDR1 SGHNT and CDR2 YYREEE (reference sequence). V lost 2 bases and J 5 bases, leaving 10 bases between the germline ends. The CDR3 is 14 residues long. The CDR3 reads CASSLALPTGELFF. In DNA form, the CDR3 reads TGTGCCAGCAGCTTAGCGCTCCCTACCGGGGAGCTGTTTTTT. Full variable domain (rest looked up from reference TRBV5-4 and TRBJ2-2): ETGVTQSPTHLIKTRGQQVTLRCSSQSGHNTVSWYQQALGQGPQFIFQYYREEENGRGNFPPRFSGLQFPNYSSELNVNALELDDSALYLCASSLALPTGELFFGEGSRLTVL.

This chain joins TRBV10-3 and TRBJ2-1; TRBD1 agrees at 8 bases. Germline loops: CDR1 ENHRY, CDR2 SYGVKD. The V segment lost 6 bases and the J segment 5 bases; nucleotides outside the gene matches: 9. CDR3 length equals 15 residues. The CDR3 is CAIRPPGGNDNEQFF. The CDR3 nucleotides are TGTGCCATCAGGCCCCCAGGGGGCAATGACAATGAGCAGTTCTTC.

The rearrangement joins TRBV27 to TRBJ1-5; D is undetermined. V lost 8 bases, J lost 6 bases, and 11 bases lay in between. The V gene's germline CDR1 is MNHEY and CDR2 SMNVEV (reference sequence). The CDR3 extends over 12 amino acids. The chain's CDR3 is CASGSLGQPQHF. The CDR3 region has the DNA TGTGCCAGCGGTTCGTTGGGTCAGCCCCAGCATTTT.

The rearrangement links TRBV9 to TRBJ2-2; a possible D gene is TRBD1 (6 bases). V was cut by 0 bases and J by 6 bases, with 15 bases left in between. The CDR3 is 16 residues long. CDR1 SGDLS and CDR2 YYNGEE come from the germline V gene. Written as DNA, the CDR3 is TGTGCCAGCAGCGTAGGGAGGACAGTGTCCCCCGGGGAGCTGTTTTTT. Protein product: CASSVGRTVSPGELFF. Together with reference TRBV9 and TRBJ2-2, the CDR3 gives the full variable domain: DSGVTQTPKHLITATGQRVTLRCSPRSGDLSVYWYQQSLDQGLQFLIQYYNGEERAKGNILERFSAQQFPDLHSELNLSSLELGDSALYFCASSVGRTVSPGELFFGEGSRLTVL.

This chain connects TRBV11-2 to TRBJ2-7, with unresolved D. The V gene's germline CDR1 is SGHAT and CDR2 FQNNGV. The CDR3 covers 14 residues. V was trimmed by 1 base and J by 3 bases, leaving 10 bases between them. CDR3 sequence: CASSLVRHFYEQYF. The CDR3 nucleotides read TGTGCCAGCAGCTTAGTTAGACACTTCTACGAGCAGTACTTC.

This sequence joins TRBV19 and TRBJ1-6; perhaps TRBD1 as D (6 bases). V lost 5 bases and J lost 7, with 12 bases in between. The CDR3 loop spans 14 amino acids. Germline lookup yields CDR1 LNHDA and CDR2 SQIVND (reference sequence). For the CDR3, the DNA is TGTGCCAGTAGTCCCGGGACACTCAATTCACCCCTCCACTTT. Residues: CASSPGTLNSPLHF.

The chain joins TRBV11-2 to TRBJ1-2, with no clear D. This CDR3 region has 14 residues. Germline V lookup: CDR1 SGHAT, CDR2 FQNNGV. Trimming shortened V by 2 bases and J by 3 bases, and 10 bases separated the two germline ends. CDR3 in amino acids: CASSLPGAYYGYTF. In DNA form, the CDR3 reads TGTGCCAGCAGCTTACCAGGAGCTTACTATGGCTACACCTTC.

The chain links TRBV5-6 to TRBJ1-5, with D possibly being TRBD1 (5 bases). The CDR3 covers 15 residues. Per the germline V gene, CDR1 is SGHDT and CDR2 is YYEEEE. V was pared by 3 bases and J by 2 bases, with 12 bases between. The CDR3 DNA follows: TGTGCCAGCAGCTATTGGGGGTTGGGCAATCAGCCCCAGCATTTT. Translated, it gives CASSYWGLGNQPQHF.

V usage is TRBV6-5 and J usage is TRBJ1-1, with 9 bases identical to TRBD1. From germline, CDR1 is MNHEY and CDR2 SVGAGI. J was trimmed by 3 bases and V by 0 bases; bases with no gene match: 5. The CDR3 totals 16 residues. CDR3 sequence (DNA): TGTGCCAGCAGTTACTCGATGGGGACAGGGTACACTGAAGCTTTCTTT. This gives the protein CASSYSMGTGYTEAFF.

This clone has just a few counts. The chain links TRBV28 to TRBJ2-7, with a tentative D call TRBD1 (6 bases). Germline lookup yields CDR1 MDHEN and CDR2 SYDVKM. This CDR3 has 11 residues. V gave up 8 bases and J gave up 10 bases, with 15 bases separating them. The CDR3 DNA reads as TGTGCCAGCCGCGGCTACAGGGACCAGTACTTC. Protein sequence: CASRGYRDQYF.

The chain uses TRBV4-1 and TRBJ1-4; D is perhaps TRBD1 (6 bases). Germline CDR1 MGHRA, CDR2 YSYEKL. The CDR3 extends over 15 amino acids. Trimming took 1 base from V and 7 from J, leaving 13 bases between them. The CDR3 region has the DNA TGCGCCAGCAGCCAAGTTTGGACAGTAGGTGAAAAACTGTTTTTT. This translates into CASSQVWTVGEKLFF.

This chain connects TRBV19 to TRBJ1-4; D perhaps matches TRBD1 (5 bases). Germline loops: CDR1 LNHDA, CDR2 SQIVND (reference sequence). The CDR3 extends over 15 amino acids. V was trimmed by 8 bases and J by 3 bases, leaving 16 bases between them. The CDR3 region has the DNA TGTGCCAGTGGGGGATCAGTATCTGCTAATGAAAAACTGTTTTTT. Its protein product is CASGGSVSANEKLFF.

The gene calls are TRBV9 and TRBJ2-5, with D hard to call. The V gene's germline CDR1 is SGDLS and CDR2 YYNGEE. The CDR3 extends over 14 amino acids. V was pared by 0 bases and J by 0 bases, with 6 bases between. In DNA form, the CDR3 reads TGTGCCAGCAGCGTAGAAGATCACCAAGAGACCCAGTACTTC. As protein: CASSVEDHQETQYF.

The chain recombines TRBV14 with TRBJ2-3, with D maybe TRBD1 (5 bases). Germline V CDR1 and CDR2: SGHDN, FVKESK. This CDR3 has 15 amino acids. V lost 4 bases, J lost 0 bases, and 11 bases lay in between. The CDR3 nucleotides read TGTGCCAGCAGCCCAGGGTGGAAAAGCACAGATACGCAGTATTTT. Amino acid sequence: CASSPGWKSTDTQYF.

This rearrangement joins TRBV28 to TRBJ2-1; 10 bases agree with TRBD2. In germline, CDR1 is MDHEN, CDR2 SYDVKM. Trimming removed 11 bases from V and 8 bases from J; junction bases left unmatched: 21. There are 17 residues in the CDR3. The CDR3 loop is CAGGRGLLAGGVDEQFF. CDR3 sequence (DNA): TGTGCCGGGGGCAGGGGCTTGTTAGCGGGAGGAGTCGATGAGCAGTTCTTC.

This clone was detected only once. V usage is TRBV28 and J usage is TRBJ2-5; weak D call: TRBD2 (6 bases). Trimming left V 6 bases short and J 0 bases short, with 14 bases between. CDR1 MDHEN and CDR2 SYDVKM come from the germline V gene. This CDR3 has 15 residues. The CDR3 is CASSRVAGHQETQYF. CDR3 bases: TGTGCCAGCAGCAGGGTGGCGGGACACCAAGAGACCCAGTACTTC.

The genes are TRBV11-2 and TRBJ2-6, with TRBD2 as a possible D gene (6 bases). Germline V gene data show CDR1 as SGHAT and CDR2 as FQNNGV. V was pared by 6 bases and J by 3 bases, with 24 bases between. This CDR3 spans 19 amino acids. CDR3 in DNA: TGTGCCAGCAGTCGAAGGGGTGGAGGGTTTCCCCTTGGGGCCAACGTCCTGACTTTC. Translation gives CASSRRGGGFPLGANVLTF.

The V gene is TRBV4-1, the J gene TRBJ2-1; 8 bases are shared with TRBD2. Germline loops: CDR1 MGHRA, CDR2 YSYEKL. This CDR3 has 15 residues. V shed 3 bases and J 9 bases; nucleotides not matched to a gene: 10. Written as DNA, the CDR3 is TGCGCCAGCAGCCAGAGCGGGAGAGTGCCGGGTGAGCAGTTCTTC. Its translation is CASSQSGRVPGEQFF.

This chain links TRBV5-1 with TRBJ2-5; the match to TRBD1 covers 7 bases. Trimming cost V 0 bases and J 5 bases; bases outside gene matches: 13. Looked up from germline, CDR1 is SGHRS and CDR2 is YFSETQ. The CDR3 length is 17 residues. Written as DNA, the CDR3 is TGCGCCAGCAGCTTGGGATTAGGGGACAGATCTTCGGAGACCCAGTACTTC. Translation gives CASSLGLGDRSSETQYF.